These 9 T cell receptor beta chains were all obtained from the same sample, sequenced in a study of blood T cell repertoires in COVID-19. This table comes from immunoSEQ multiplex PCR, and its TCRdb copy is limited to in-frame clones, with some not included. The sample consists of 250,000 to 350,000 clones, roughly 80% of them appearing once. The sequencing sample was made of peripheral blood. These receptors were collected from a human donor with COVID-19, enrolled during active disease. The donor label of this sample is uncertain.

V and J are TRBV18 and TRBJ1-4; D call uncertain. The CDR3 runs 17 residues. Between the trimmed V and J ends, which lost 3 bases and 7 bases, there was a span of 21 bases. Germline loops: CDR1 KGHSH, CDR2 LQKENI. The CDR3 loop reads CASSPLGVDTTVEKLFF. DNA of the CDR3: TGTGCCAGCTCACCTTTGGGAGTAGACACTACGGTTGAAAAACTGTTTTTT.

This sequence joins TRBV9 and TRBJ1-2, with a tentative D call TRBD1 (5 bases). This CDR3 region has 18 residues. Germline CDR1 is SGDLS and CDR2 is YYNGEE. Trimming stripped 2 bases from V and 4 bases from J, with 24 bases between. CDR3 in DNA: TGTGCCAGCAGCGTCGAGGACGGCAGGGCAGCCTCCTCCTATGGCTACACCTTC. Amino acids: CASSVEDGRAASSYGYTF.

This clone was observed a single time. The chain employs TRBV19 and TRBJ1-1, with unresolved D. Germline V gene data show CDR1 as LNHDA and CDR2 as SQIVND (reference sequence). V lost 3 bases to trimming and J lost 1 base, with 9 bases between them. The length of the CDR3 is 14 residues. Here the CDR3 reads CASSIFSGNTEAFF. In DNA form, the CDR3 reads TGTGCCAGTAGTATTTTCTCGGGGAACACTGAAGCTTTCTTT.

The rearrangement uses TRBV11-3 and TRBJ2-5; D may be TRBD1 (5 bases). Germline CDR1 SGHNT, CDR2 YENEEA. V was pared by 1 base and J by 0 bases, with 18 bases between. The CDR3 covers 18 residues. Written as DNA, the CDR3 is TGTGCCAGCAGCTTAGGCCAGGGCTTGAAATCGTACCAAGAGACCCAGTACTTC. Protein: CASSLGQGLKSYQETQYF.

This clone turned up a few times. The chain recombines TRBV5-1 with TRBJ1-2, with 9 nucleotides matching TRBD1. The CDR3 covers 14 residues. CDR1 SGHRS and CDR2 YFSETQ come from the germline V gene. J lost 5 bases, V lost 3 bases, and 5 bases had no gene match. The CDR3 sequence: CASSSGDREYGYTF. The CDR3 coding sequence is TGCGCCAGCAGCTCCGGGGACAGGGAGTATGGCTACACCTTC.

This rearrangement joins TRBV6-5 to TRBJ1-3, with D tentatively TRBD1 (5 bases). This CDR3 comprises 16 residues. The germline CDR1 and CDR2 sequences are MNHEY and SVGAGI. Trimming removed 2 bases at V and 0 bases at J, with 11 bases between. CDR3 sequence: CASSYGASLSGNTIYF. In DNA, the CDR3 is TGTGCCAGCAGTTACGGGGCCAGTCTCTCTGGAAACACCATATATTTT.

Only a few counts were recorded for this clone. This sequence joins TRBV5-4 and TRBJ2-5; possibly TRBD1 for D (5 bases). Germline-derived CDR1 and CDR2 are SGHNT and YYREEE (reference sequence). The CDR3 is made up of 15 amino acids. V was shortened by 4 bases and J by 1 base, with 14 bases between the two germline ends. The CDR3 is CASSRTTATQETQYF. In DNA form, the CDR3 reads TGTGCCAGCAGCCGGACGACAGCAACCCAAGAGACCCAGTACTTC.

This chain connects TRBV25-1 to TRBJ1-6, with no clear D. There are 15 residues in the CDR3. Germline assignment: CDR1 MGHDK and CDR2 SYGVNS. The ends were cut back, 8 bases at V and 7 bases at J, with 18 bases in the middle. This chain's CDR3 is CASSSPEFRNSPLHF. CDR3 DNA sequence: TGTGCCAGCTCCTCCCCCGAGTTTCGCAATTCACCCCTCCACTTT.

The chain couples TRBV29-1 to TRBJ2-7; 9 bases align to TRBD1. Per the germline V gene, CDR1 is SQVTM and CDR2 is ANQGSEA. There are 12 residues in the CDR3. The V segment lost 3 bases and the J segment 5 bases; nucleotides outside the gene matches: 2. The CDR3 DNA reads as TGCAGCGTTGACCGACAGGGGGACGAGCAGTACTTC. This translates into CSVDRQGDEQYF.